This TCR beta chain was captured in a study of cytomegalovirus exposure and HLA in healthy donors. Regarding this clone: Its target is not known.

Whole-study results and caveats: When analyzed later, a missense DCLRE1C variant was found to be linked to TCR beta V- and J-gene trimming. It was assumed in the presence/absence analyses that sequencing depth was roughly uniform across donors.

V lost 4 bases and J lost 7; bases outside the gene matches: 14. The germline gives CDR1 MNHEY, CDR2 SMNVEV (reference sequence). This CDR3 contains 18 residues. PCR employed 60 Vbeta and 13 Jbeta primers. Profiled with immunoSEQ multiplex PCR; TCRdb holds only in-frame clones, not every one. The table lists approximately 140,000 clones, about 64% of them singletons. The sequencing sample was made of PBMCs. V gene TRBV27 combines with J gene TRBJ2-2; TRBD2 aligns across 11 bases. This TCR derives from a woman aged 60-70 years in good health and CMV-seropositive. The CDR3 sequence is CASSSTTSGRSHIGELFF. In nucleotides, the CDR3 is TGTGCCAGCAGTTCGACCACTAGCGGGAGATCTCATATCGGGGAGCTGTTTTTT.